This TCR beta chain was sequenced during a study of cytomegalovirus exposure and HLA in healthy donors. Trimming left V 6 bases short and J 5 bases short, with 10 bases between. From germline, CDR1 is MNHEY and CDR2 SMNVEV (reference sequence). The CDR3 has 13 amino acids. PCR primers comprised 60 Vbeta and 13 Jbeta primers. Using immunoSEQ multiplex PCR, the repertoire was profiled, and TCRdb retains in-frame clones only, with some absent. The sample has almost 80,000 clones; approximately 61% are singletons. The sample comprised PBMCs. V is TRBV27 and J is TRBJ2-2; D is possibly TRBD1 (5 bases). The TCR originated in a woman aged 45 to 65 in good health and CMV-seropositive. CDR3 sequence reads: CASSTRQTGELFF. Here the CDR3 DNA reads TGTGCCAGCAGCACACGACAGACCGGGGAGCTGTTTTTT.